These T cell receptor beta chains were read from a single sample in a study of post-analysis software for immune sequencing data. TCRdb redid the calling of the PCR reads with MiXCR, one entry per CDR3 protein. The table shows a few hundred thousand distinct CDR3 sequences, with under 55% occurring only once. Sequenced sample: blood. These receptors were taken from a girl under 18 with multiple sclerosis. Each CDR3 is given with its conserved first and last residue. Each record gives: J gene, V gene, clone size, D gene, CDR3 DNA, CDR3 protein. D genes are given only for firm matches. Rows give clone size only sometimes, using once, few, many, or a class for an expanded clone.

TRBJ2-7 | TRBV7-8 | NA | NA | TGTGCCAGCAGCTTAACGGGGGCTACCTACGAGCAGTACTTC | CASSLTGATYEQYF
TRBJ2-1 | TRBV20-1 | NA | NA | TGCAGTGCTAGGGGGCTTAGGGGCAATGAGCAGTTCTTC | CSARGLRGNEQFF
TRBJ2-7 | TRBV29-1 | once | NA | TGCAGCGTTGCCGGGACACTTAACTACGAGCAGTACTTC | CSVAGTLNYEQYF
TRBJ1-2 | TRBV28 | NA | TRBD1 | TGTGCCAGCAGTTTGGGCAGGGGGCTCTCCTATGGCTACACCTTC | CASSLGRGLSYGYTF
TRBJ2-7 | TRBV7-2 | NA | TRBD2 | TGTGCCAGCAGCTTCCCGTCAGCGGGGAGCTCCTACGAGCAGTACTTC | CASSFPSAGSSYEQYF
TRBJ2-5 | TRBV28 | NA | NA | TGTGCCAGCAGAACGGTGAAGACCTACCAGCAGTACTTC | CASRTVKTYQQYF
TRBJ1-1 | TRBV7-3 | NA | NA | TGTGCCAGCAGCTTAAATCGCGACAGAGGGACTGAAGCTTTCTTT | CASSLNRDRGTEAFF
TRBJ2-1 | TRBV7-2 | NA | TRBD1 | TGTGCCAGCAGCTTAGGGGGACCGGGACAGGGCGACAATGAGCAGTTCTTC | CASSLGGPGQGDNEQFF
TRBJ2-3 | TRBV20-1 | NA | TRBD2 | TGCAGTGCCCGGCGAGCGGGACTGAATGCGCAGTATTTT | CSARRAGLNAQYF
TRBJ1-2 | TRBV2 | few | TRBD1 | TGTGCCAGCGGAATTGACAGGGGGTATGGCTACACCTTC | CASGIDRGYGYTF
TRBJ2-3 | TRBV27 | once | NA | TGTGCCAGCAATTATCGTCCAGATACGCAGTATTTT | CASNYRPDTQYF
TRBJ2-7 | TRBV10-3 | NA | NA | TGTGCCATCAGTGAGTTAGGAGGGAACGAGCAGTACTTC | CAISELGGNEQYF
TRBJ1-2 | TRBV12-3/TRBV12-4 | NA | TRBD1 | TGTGCCAGCATCTCAGGGGGAGTAGCTAACTATGGCTACACCTTC | CASISGGVANYGYTF
TRBJ2-7 | TRBV7-9 | NA | NA | TGTGCCAGCAGACGTATACACGAGCAGTACTTC | CASRRIHEQYF
TRBJ1-4 | TRBV5-1 | NA | NA | TGCGCCAGCAGCTTGGGAAGGCAGGGATCTTCAACTAATGAAAAACTGTTTTTT | CASSLGRQGSSTNEKLFF
TRBJ2-1 | TRBV20-1 | NA | TRBD1 | TGCAGTGCTCCCCAGACAGGGACCCATGAGCAGTTCTTC | CSAPQTGTHEQFF
TRBJ2-7 | TRBV25-1 | once | NA | TGTGCCAGCAGTGAACAGGGCCCCTACGAGCAGTACTTC | CASSEQGPYEQYF
TRBJ1-2 | TRBV15 | NA | TRBD1 | TGTGCCACCAGCAGGGCATACCGACAGGGAGGCTACACCTTC | CATSRAYRQGGYTF
TRBJ2-7 | TRBV29-1 | few | TRBD1 | TGCAGCGTGGGGGACAGGGTCGATGGCGAGCAGTACTTC | CSVGDRVDGEQYF
TRBJ1-4 | TRBV20-1 | NA | NA | TGCAGTGCTAGGCCGCTTGCAACTAATGAAAAACTGTTTTTT | CSARPLATNEKLFF
TRBJ2-1 | TRBV6-5 | NA | NA | TGTGCCAGCAGTTACTGGCAGGGAAGCTCATCATCCTACAATGAGCAGTTCTTC | CASSYWQGSSSSYNEQFF
TRBJ2-5 | TRBV6-2/TRBV6-3 | NA | NA | TGTGCCAGCAGCCTACGGTGGGGAGAGACCCAGTACTTC | CASSLRWGETQYF
TRBJ2-7 | TRBV20-1 | few | NA | TGCAGTGCCTCAAGGACGGCTACCTACGAGCAGTACTTC | CSASRTATYEQYF
TRBJ2-4 | TRBV6-6 | few | TRBD1 | TGTGCCAGCAAACCGACAGGGGGAAAAAACATTCAGTACTTC | CASKPTGGKNIQYF
TRBJ2-1 | TRBV7-6 | many | TRBD2 | TGTGCCAGCAGCTTAGGAGCGGGAGGTTACAATGAGCAGTTCTTC | CASSLGAGGYNEQFF
TRBJ2-1 | TRBV20-1 | few | TRBD2 | TGCAGTGCTAGCCTGGGACTAGCTAATTACAATGAGCAGTTCTTC | CSASLGLANYNEQFF
TRBJ2-7 | TRBV4-1 | NA | TRBD1 | TGCGCCAGCAGCCGGACGGGACAGGGGACCTACGAGCAGTACTTC | CASSRTGQGTYEQYF
TRBJ2-7 | TRBV12-3/TRBV12-4 | few | NA | TGTGCCAGCAGTTTAGACAGGGCGCTCGAGCAGTACTTC | CASSLDRALEQYF
TRBJ2-7 | TRBV7-2 | many | TRBD2 | TGTGCCAGCAGTCCTACTAGCGGGAGCTCCTACGAGCAGTACTTC | CASSPTSGSSYEQYF
TRBJ2-1 | TRBV7-9 | NA | NA | TGTGCCAGCAGCTTCACCCTAGCCTACAATGAGCAGTTCTTC | CASSFTLAYNEQFF
TRBJ2-2 | TRBV3-1 | few | NA | TGTGCCAGCAGTTCCGACGGCGGGGAGCTGTTTTTT | CASSSDGGELFF
TRBJ2-1 | TRBV20-1 | NA | NA | TGCAGTGCTAGGGGCCCCTACGCGCTAGCGCCTAGCTCCTACAATGAGCAGTTCTTC | CSARGPYALAPSSYNEQFF
TRBJ2-7 | TRBV3-1 | NA | TRBD1 | TGTGCCAGCAGCCGCAGGGACAGGGGAAGCTACGAGCAGTACTTC | CASSRRDRGSYEQYF
TRBJ2-7 | TRBV28 | NA | TRBD2 | TGTGCCAGCAGTTCCCGCGGACTAGCGGCCTCCTACGAGCAGTACTTC | CASSSRGLAASYEQYF
TRBJ2-5 | TRBV28 | NA | NA | TGTGCCAGCAGTGAAAGCGGGTGGATGGGAGAGACCCAGTACTTC | CASSESGWMGETQYF
TRBJ2-7 | TRBV5-6 | NA | NA | TGTGCCAGCAGCTTTGCCGCCGAGCAGTACTTC | CASSFAAEQYF
TRBJ2-5 | TRBV12-3/TRBV12-4 | NA | TRBD1 | TGTGCCAGCAGTCGCTGGGACAGGGGGCTGAGTGAGACCCAGTACTTC | CASSRWDRGLSETQYF
TRBJ1-5 | TRBV10-3 | NA | NA | TGTGCCATCAGTACCGGGCCTCAGCCCCAGCATTTT | CAISTGPQPQHF
TRBJ2-7 | TRBV11-2 | NA | NA | TGTGCCAGCAGCGCCCGCGACAGTTACTACGAGCAGTACTTC | CASSARDSYYEQYF
TRBJ2-5 | TRBV5-1 | NA | NA | TGCGCCAGCAGCTTGGTAGCAGTTAAAGAGACCCAGTACTTC | CASSLVAVKETQYF
TRBJ2-6 | TRBV15 | NA | NA | TGTGCCACCAGCAGAGACCGCTCTGGGGCCAACGTCCTGACTTTC | CATSRDRSGANVLTF
TRBJ1-1 | TRBV20-1 | few | NA | TGCAGTGCCGGGACAAACACTGAAGCTTTCTTT | CSAGTNTEAFF